The TCR beta chain described here comes from a study of blood T cell repertoires in COVID-19. As for the study in general: The United States, Italy and Spain provided the acute and convalescent COVID-19 samples. Nucleic acid was either cDNA or gDNA, and it came from T cells, B-cell-depleted T cells, or PBMCs.

How the authors handled the data: Amplification of reference gene primers provided the estimated nucleated cell counts. Libraries were prepared by immunoSEQ multiplex PCR; TCRdb keeps only in-frame clonotypes and omits some of them. V and J calls and clone size come straight from that table; D and trimming were deduced from the DNA. The repertoire holds 430,000 or so clones, 70% to 90% seen once, with 0.7% to 1% in the top ten. Seattle enrolled patients during active infection and tracked them longitudinally. V dropped 4 bases and J dropped 3; count of bases not matched to a gene: 4. CDR1 and CDR2 from the germline V gene are KGHDR and SFDVKD. The CDR3 loop spans 15 amino acids.

This sequence joins TRBV24-1 and TRBJ2-3; 9 bases fit TRBD2. This receptor was identified in a man younger than 35 with COVID-19, enrolled during active disease. The source material was peripheral blood. CDR3 in amino acids: CATSEAGGLTDTQYF. The CDR3 DNA sequence: TGTGCCACCAGTGAAGCGGGAGGTTTAACAGATACGCAGTATTTT.